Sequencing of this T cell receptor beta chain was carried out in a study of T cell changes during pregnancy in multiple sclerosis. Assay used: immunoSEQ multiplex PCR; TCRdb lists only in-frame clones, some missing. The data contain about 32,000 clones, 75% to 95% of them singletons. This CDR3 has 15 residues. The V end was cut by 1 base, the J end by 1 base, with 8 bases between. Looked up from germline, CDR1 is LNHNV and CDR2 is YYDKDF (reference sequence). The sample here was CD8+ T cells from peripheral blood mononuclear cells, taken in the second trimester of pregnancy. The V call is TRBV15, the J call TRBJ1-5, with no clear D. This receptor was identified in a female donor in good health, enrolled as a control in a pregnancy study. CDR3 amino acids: CATSRGRESNQPQHF. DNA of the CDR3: TGTGCCACCAGCAGAGGCCGGGAAAGCAATCAGCCCCAGCATTTT.